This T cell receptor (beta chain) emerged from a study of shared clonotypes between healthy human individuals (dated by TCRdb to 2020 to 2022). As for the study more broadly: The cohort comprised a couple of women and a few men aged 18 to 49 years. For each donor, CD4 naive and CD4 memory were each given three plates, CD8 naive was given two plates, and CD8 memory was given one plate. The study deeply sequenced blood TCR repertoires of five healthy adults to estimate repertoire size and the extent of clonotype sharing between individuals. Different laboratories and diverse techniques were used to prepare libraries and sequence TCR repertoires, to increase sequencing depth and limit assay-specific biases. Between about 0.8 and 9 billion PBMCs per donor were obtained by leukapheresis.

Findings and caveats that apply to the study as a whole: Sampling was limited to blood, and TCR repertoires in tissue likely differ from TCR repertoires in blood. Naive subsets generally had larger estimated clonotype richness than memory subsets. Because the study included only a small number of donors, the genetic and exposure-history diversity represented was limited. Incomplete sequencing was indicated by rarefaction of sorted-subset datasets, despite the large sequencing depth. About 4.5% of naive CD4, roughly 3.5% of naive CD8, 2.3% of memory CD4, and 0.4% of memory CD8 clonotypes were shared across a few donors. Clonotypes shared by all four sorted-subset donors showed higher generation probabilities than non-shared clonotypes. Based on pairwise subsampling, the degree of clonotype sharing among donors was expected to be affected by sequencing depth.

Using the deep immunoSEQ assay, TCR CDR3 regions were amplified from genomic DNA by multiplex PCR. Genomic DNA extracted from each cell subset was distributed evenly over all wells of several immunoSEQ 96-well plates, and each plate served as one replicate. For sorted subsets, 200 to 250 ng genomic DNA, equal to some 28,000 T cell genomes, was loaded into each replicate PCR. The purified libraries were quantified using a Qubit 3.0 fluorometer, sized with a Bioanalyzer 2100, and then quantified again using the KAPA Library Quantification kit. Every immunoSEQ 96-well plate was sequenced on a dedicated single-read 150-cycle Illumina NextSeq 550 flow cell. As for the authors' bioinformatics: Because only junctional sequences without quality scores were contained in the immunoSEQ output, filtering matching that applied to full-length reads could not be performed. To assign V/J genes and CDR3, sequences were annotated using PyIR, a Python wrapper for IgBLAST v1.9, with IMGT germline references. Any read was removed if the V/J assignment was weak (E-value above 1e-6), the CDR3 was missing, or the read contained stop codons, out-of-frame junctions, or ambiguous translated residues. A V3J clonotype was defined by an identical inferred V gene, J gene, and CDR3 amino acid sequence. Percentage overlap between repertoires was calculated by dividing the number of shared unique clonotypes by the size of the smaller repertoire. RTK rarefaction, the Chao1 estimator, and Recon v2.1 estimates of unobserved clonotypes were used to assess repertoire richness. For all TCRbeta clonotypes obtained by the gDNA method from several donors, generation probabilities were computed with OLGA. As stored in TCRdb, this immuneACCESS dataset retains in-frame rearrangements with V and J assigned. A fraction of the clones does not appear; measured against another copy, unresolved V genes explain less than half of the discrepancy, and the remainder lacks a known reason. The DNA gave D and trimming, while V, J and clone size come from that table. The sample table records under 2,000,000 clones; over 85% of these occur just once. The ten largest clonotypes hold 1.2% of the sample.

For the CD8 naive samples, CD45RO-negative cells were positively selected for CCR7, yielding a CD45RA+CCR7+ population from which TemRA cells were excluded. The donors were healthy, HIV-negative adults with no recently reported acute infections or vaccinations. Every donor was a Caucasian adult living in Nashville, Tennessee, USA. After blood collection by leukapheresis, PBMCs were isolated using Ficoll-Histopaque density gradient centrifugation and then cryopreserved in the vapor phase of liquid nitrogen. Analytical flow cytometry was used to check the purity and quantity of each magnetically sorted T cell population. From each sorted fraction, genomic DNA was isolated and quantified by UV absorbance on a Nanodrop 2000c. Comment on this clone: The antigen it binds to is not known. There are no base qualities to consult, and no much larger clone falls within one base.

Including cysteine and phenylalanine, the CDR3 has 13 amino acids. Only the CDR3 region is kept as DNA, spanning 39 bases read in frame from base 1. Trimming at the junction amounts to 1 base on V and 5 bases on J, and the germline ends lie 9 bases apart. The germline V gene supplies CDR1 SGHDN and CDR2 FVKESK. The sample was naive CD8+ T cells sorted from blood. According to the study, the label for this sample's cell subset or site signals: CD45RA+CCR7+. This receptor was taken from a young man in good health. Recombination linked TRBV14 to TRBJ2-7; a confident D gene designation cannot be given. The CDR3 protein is CASSQVPGNEQYF. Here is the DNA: TGTGCCAGCAGCCAAGTCCCCGGTAACGAGCAGTACTTC.